This entry features one T cell receptor beta chain sequence. This CDR3 is built from 13 residues. CDR1 is PRHDT, CDR2 FYEKMQ, per germline (reference sequence). J gave up 12 bases and V 7 bases, and 11 bases lay outside the gene matches. CD45RO negativity and positive selection for CCR7 defined naive CD8 cells, a population that excluded terminally differentiated effector memory CD45RA+ cells. The data are from a study of shared clonotypes between healthy human individuals. Study details: Researchers assigned three CD4 naive, three CD4 memory, two CD8 naive and one CD8 memory plate to each donor.

Genomic DNA from each subset was divided evenly over several immunoSEQ plates. Replicate PCRs run on sorted subsets employed about 220 ng DNA, roughly 30,000 T cell genomes. The table came from immunoSEQ multiplex PCR; TCRdb's copy has only in-frame clones and leaves some out. The sample holds approximately 2,000,000 clones; over 85% are singletons and the top ten take 1.5% to 2%. The origin of this receptor is a man aged 18 to 29 in good health. Some clones in this sample may be carry-over from other donors' samples. The sequenced sample consisted of naive CD8+ T cells from PBMCs. This sequence joins TRBV13 and TRBJ2-7, with 11 bases fitting TRBD2. CDR3 DNA: TGTGCCAGCAACCCACTTAGCGGGAGGGCCCTGTACTTC. Amino acid sequence: CASNPLSGRALYF.